The 30 T cell receptor beta chains below come from one sample, sequenced in a study of regulatory T cells in long-lasting Graves disease. Described time point: newly diagnosed GD, antithyroid drugs for less than 3 months. There was RNA extracted from PBMCs, and the TCR library was made from it. According to the study, TCR beta libraries were built with iRepertoire HTBI primers and CDR3-region Arm-PCR. One entry per CDR3 protein, called by TCRdb with MiXCR from the multiplex PCR reads. The data show about 470,000 distinct CDR3 sequences, with more than 12% seen just once and about a sixth held by the top ten. These records were also assigned to another study, of T cells in Graves' hyperthyroidism and ophthalmopathy.

Sequences were derived from peripheral blood mononuclear cells (PBMCs), sampled at new diagnosis, from a patient treated with antithyroid drugs. The receptor source for this set is a woman aged 25 to 45 with Graves disease.

This clonotype occurred once. This sequence may be a read error, since a much larger clone differs from it by one base. The chain combines TRBV6-2 or TRBV6-3 with TRBJ1-2, with 7 bases matching TRBD1. The CDR3 runs to 16 residues. In germline, CDR1 is MNHEY, CDR2 SVGEGT. Trimming at V came to 5 bases and at J to 4 bases, leaving 13 bases not matched to a gene. The CDR3 reads CASSEGGRGRTYGYTF. DNA of the CDR3: TGTGCCAGCAGTGAAGGTGGTAGGGGGCGGACCTATGGCTACACCTTC.

In this sample, this clonotype turned up many times. The CDR3 nucleotides read TGTGCCAGCAGGTGGGGCGAGACCCAGTACTTC. The encoded protein is CASRWGETQYF. The chain joins TRBV12-3 or TRBV12-4 to TRBJ2-5; possible D gene TRBD1, 5 bases. V shed 6 bases and J shed 5 bases, with 7 bases lying between them. The CDR3 spans 11 residues.

This clonotype was detected ten times or more. The chain links TRBV6-1 to TRBJ1-1; the D gene is possibly TRBD1 (5 bases). V was clipped by 5 bases and J by 1 base, with 17 bases between them. CDR3 size: 16 residues. Germline CDR1 and CDR2: MNHNS and SASEGT. CDR3 nucleotide sequence: TGTGCCAGCAGTCCAATAACGGCGGGGGGGAACACTGAAGCTTTCTTT. Its protein product is CASSPITAGGNTEAFF.

In its sample, this clonotype was seen many times. The chain carries TRBV7-9 and TRBJ1-5; 10 bases match TRBD1. V dropped 4 bases and J dropped 1; count of bases not matched to a gene: 1. From germline, CDR1 is SEHNR and CDR2 FQNEAQ (reference sequence). There are 15 residues in the CDR3. CDR3 residues: CASSSGQGSNQPQHF. The CDR3 bases are TGTGCCAGCAGCTCGGGACAGGGGAGCAATCAGCCCCAGCATTTT.

This chain joins TRBV9 and TRBJ2-6, with 10 bases lining up with TRBD1. Germline V lookup: CDR1 SGDLS, CDR2 YYNGEE. V lost 4 bases and J lost 4; bases outside the gene matches: 8. The CDR3 extends over 17 amino acids. CDR3 amino acids: CASSPRTGGLGANVLTF. The DNA for the CDR3 is TGTGCCAGCAGCCCAAGGACAGGGGGGCTCGGGGCCAACGTCCTGACTTTC.

This clonotype was picked up a small number of times. The CDR3 region is CASSSKDRGTGELFF. As DNA, the CDR3 is TGTGCCAGCAGCTCCAAGGACAGGGGCACCGGGGAGCTGTTTTTT. The V and J genes are TRBV9 and TRBJ2-2; 9 positions agree with TRBD1. The junction had 5 bases not matched to a gene; V was cut back by 4 bases and J by 4 bases. The CDR3 totals 15 residues. Germline values: CDR1 SGDLS, CDR2 YYNGEE.

This clonotype occurred many times. The chain has TRBV7-3 and TRBJ2-3, with 9 bases matching TRBD1. Germline CDR1 and CDR2: SGHTA and FQGTGA. Trimming at V came to 2 bases and at J to 2 bases, leaving 2 bases not matched to a gene. There are 15 residues in the CDR3. As DNA, the CDR3 is TGTGCCAGCAGCTTAGGACAGGGGTCCACAGATACGCAGTATTTT. As protein: CASSLGQGSTDTQYF.

There are a few counts of this clonotype. For the CDR3, the DNA is TGTGCCACCAGTGATCCAAGCGGGAGAGGCGACGAGCAGTACTTC. This sequence encodes CATSDPSGRGDEQYF. The V call is TRBV24-1, the J call TRBJ2-7; 8 nucleotides align to TRBD2. The CDR3 loop spans 15 amino acids. Germline V gene data show CDR1 as KGHDR and CDR2 as SFDVKD. V was pared by 3 bases and J by 5 bases, with 8 bases of the junction left unmatched.

This clonotype was counted ten times or more. The gene calls are TRBV28 and TRBJ1-3, with TRBD1 as a possible D gene (5 bases). The CDR3 consists of 15 residues. Trimming removed 3 bases at V and 2 bases at J, with 11 bases between. The germline V gene has CDR1 MDHEN and CDR2 SYDVKM. CDR3 bases: TGTGCCAGCAGTTTTCTAGACAGAGCTGGAAACACCATATATTTT. Its protein is CASSFLDRAGNTIYF.

This clonotype was seen ten or more times. V is TRBV11-2 and J is TRBJ2-5; D possibly corresponds to TRBD1 (5 bases). The ends were cut back, 0 bases at V and 1 base at J, with 9 bases in the middle. The germline gives CDR1 SGHAT, CDR2 FQNNGV. This CDR3 is built from 15 residues. CDR3 in amino acids: CASSLDLQGQETQYF. The CDR3 DNA is TGTGCCAGCAGCTTAGATTTGCAGGGCCAAGAGACCCAGTACTTC.

This chain uses TRBV20-1 with TRBJ2-1, with D possibly TRBD1 on 7 matching bases. This CDR3 contains 15 residues. The ends were cut back, 1 base at V and 9 bases at J, with 19 bases in the middle. CDR1 and CDR2 (germline): DFQATT, SNEGSKA (reference sequence). The CDR3 sequence: CSARAPRGAGGEQFF. The DNA of the CDR3 is TGCAGTGCTAGAGCCCCAAGGGGGGCAGGGGGTGAGCAGTTCTTC.

This clonotype was detected many times. This chain connects TRBV12-3 or TRBV12-4 to TRBJ1-3; D not resolved. The CDR3 has 15 amino acids. V was pared by 2 bases and J by 0 bases, with 8 bases between. The CDR3 bases are TGTGCCAGCAGTTTAAGGGCAGGCTCTGGAAACACCATATATTTT. Amino acid sequence: CASSLRAGSGNTIYF.

This clonotype showed up many times. The chain carries TRBV5-1 and TRBJ1-6; D is ambiguous. CDR3 length: 13 amino acids. The V gene lost 0 bases and the J gene lost 7 bases, with 5 bases spanning the gap. Germline CDR1 reads SGHRS; CDR2 reads YFSETQ. The CDR3 reads CASSLDGNSPLHF. CDR3 nucleotides: TGCGCCAGCAGCTTGGACGGGAATTCACCCCTCCACTTT. Using reference TRBV5-1 and TRBJ1-6 for the parts outside the CDR3, the full variable domain is KAGVTQTPRYLIKTRGQQVTLSCSPISGHRSVSWYQQTPGQGLQFLFEYFSETQRNKGNFPGRFSGRQFSNSRSEMNVSTLELGDSALYLCASSLDGNSPLHFGNGTRLTVT.

This clonotype was detected many times. V and J are TRBV20-1 and TRBJ1-1; D possibly corresponds to TRBD1 (5 bases). With 6 bases removed from V and 5 bases from J, the gap between germline ends came to 19 bases. CDR3 length: 14 residues. From germline, CDR1 is DFQATT and CDR2 SNEGSKA (reference sequence). The CDR3 is CSAPRGGVGTEAFF. As DNA, the CDR3 is TGCAGTGCCCCTCGGGGGGGAGTAGGGACTGAAGCTTTCTTT.

In its sample, this clonotype was seen many times. This rearrangement joins TRBV3-1 to TRBJ2-5; D is ambiguous. Germline lookup yields CDR1 LGHDT and CDR2 YNNKEL (reference sequence). The V gene lost 5 bases and the J gene lost 0 bases, with 7 bases spanning the gap. The CDR3 sequence is 13 residues long. The CDR3 coding sequence is TGTGCCAGCAGCAACCTGTACCAAGAGACCCAGTACTTC. Encoded protein: CASSNLYQETQYF.

The rearrangement uses TRBV3-1 and TRBJ2-6, with D tentatively TRBD1 (5 bases). CDR3 size: 18 residues. V dropped 3 bases and J dropped 1 base, with 16 bases sitting between them. The V gene's germline CDR1 is LGHDT and CDR2 YNNKEL (reference sequence). The CDR3 here is CASSQDPRPGSGANVLTF. CDR3 nucleotides: TGTGCCAGCAGCCAGGACCCTCGACCAGGGTCTGGGGCCAACGTCCTGACTTTC.

This clonotype was recorded at least ten times. The chain links TRBV30 to TRBJ2-2; 11 positions match TRBD2. The ends lost 6 bases at V and 7 bases at J; junction bases unmatched: 7. The germline CDR1 and CDR2 sequences are GTSNPN and SVGIG (reference sequence). The CDR3 spans 14 residues. In DNA, the CDR3 is TGTGCCTGTACTAGCGGGAGACTCGGCGGGGAGCTGTTTTTT. Encoded protein: CACTSGRLGGELFF.

V usage is TRBV4-1 and J usage is TRBJ2-7; D remains unclear. The CDR3 is 13 amino acids. V lost 3 bases, J lost 4 bases, and 10 bases lay in between. Germline lookup yields CDR1 MGHRA and CDR2 YSYEKL. CDR3 sequence: CASSQVLGYEQYF. In DNA form, the CDR3 reads TGCGCCAGCAGCCAGGTGTTAGGGTACGAGCAGTACTTC.

This clonotype showed up many times. This chain connects TRBV11-3 to TRBJ1-1; D ambiguous. V was trimmed by 3 bases and J by 1 base, leaving 6 bases between them. This CDR3 region has 13 residues. Per the germline V gene, CDR1 is SGHNT and CDR2 is YENEEA. In DNA form, the CDR3 reads TGTGCCAGCAGCTTCGCCAGGAACACTGAAGCTTTCTTT. It specifies CASSFARNTEAFF.

The count of this clonotype is one. The V gene is TRBV20-1, the J gene TRBJ2-3, with 11 bases that match TRBD2. The CDR3 extends over 15 amino acids. Losses at the gene ends were 3 bases for V and 4 bases for J; bases not matched to a gene: 6. Germline assignment: CDR1 DFQATT and CDR2 SNEGSKA (reference sequence). DNA for the CDR3: TGCAGTGCTAGTCCGATAGCGGGAGGGGCAGATACGCAGTATTTT. This codes for CSASPIAGGADTQYF.

This clonotype came up many times. The J gene is TRBJ2-4, the V gene TRBV3-1; TRBD2 is a possible D gene (7 bases). This CDR3 is built from 15 residues. The V end was cut by 0 bases, the J end by 9 bases, with 15 bases between. In germline, CDR1 is LGHDT, CDR2 YNNKEL (reference sequence). The CDR3: CASSQDRGRGGIQYF. The CDR3 region has the DNA TGTGCCAGCAGCCAAGATCGTGGTAGGGGGGGCATTCAGTACTTC.

Ten or more counts support this clonotype. The V and J genes are TRBV20-1 and TRBJ2-5, with 10 nucleotides matching TRBD2. J lost 4 bases, V lost 3 bases, and 11 bases had no gene match. Per germline, CDR1 DFQATT and CDR2 SNEGSKA (reference sequence). The CDR3 length is 16 residues. Here the CDR3 reads CSASGSGRDAGETQYF. CDR3 nucleotide sequence: TGCAGTGCTAGCGGGAGCGGGAGGGATGCGGGAGAGACCCAGTACTTC.

This clonotype has ten or more counts. The chain links TRBV5-6 to TRBJ2-3, with 11 bases aligning to TRBD2. The J segment lost 1 base and the V segment lost 1 base, leaving 8 bases of the junction unmatched. The length of the CDR3 is 18 residues. Germline CDR1 and CDR2: SGHDT and YYEEEE. In nucleotides, the CDR3 is TGTGCCAGCAGCTTGCCTGATTTAGCGGGAGGGGGCACAGATACGCAGTATTTT. Its translation is CASSLPDLAGGGTDTQYF.

This clonotype was seen many times. The chain joins TRBV5-1 to TRBJ2-1; 8 bases match TRBD2. V lost 0 bases to trimming and J lost 6 bases; unmatched junction nucleotides: 5. The germline V gene encodes CDR1 SGHRS and CDR2 YFSETQ. This CDR3 has 15 amino acids. The CDR3 coding sequence is TGCGCCAGCAGCTTGGACTTAGCGGGATTCAATGAGCAGTTCTTC. Amino acids: CASSLDLAGFNEQFF.

This clonotype was seen repeatedly, ten times or more. This sequence joins TRBV7-3 and TRBJ2-1; D might be TRBD2 (5 bases). The CDR3 runs to 13 residues. The ends were cut back, 5 bases at V and 8 bases at J, with 13 bases in the middle. Germline CDR1 reads SGHTA; CDR2 reads FQGTGA. CDR3 in amino acids: CASSVSGLDEQFF. CDR3 in DNA: TGTGCCAGCAGCGTAAGCGGCTTGGATGAGCAGTTCTTC.

J is TRBJ1-1 and V is TRBV6-1, with a tentative D call TRBD1 (6 bases). The CDR3 extends over 13 amino acids. The V gene lost 7 bases and the J gene lost 2 bases, with 11 bases spanning the gap. Germline CDR1 and CDR2: MNHNS and SASEGT. CDR3 nucleotide sequence: TGTGCCAGCATTGGACAGAGTAACACTGAAGCTTTCTTT. This gives the protein CASIGQSNTEAFF.

In its sample, this clonotype was seen many times. The chain combines TRBV28 with TRBJ2-3, with a tentative D call TRBD2 (8 bases). Trimming removed 7 bases from V and 6 bases from J, with 26 bases in between. The CDR3 loop spans 17 amino acids. Germline values: CDR1 MDHEN, CDR2 SYDVKM. The CDR3 DNA is TGTGCCAGCAAACGCCGGGACAGCCGGCCGGGGGGGGATACGCAGTATTTT. Translated, it gives CASKRRDSRPGGDTQYF. The full variable domain, rest sourced from reference TRBV28 and TRBJ2-3, is DVKVTQSSRYLVKRTGEKVFLECVQDMDHENMFWYRQDPGLGLRLIYFSYDVKMKEKGDIPEGYSVSREKKERFSLILESASTNQTSMYLCASKRRDSRPGGDTQYFGPGTRLTVL.

To note about this clonotype: A much larger clone lies a single base off, so this may be a read error. The gene calls are TRBV7-9 and TRBJ2-1; TRBD2 matches 8 bases. The CDR3 covers 15 residues. The trim removed 6 bases at V and 10 bases at J, leaving 14 bases unmatched. Germline V gene data show CDR1 as SEHNR and CDR2 as FQNEAQ (reference sequence). This CDR3 reads CASRQVAGSGNEQFF. The CDR3 DNA follows: TGTGCCAGCAGGCAAGTAGCGGGATCAGGAAACGAGCAGTTCTTC.

This clonotype was counted only a few times. The chain links TRBV28 to TRBJ1-5, with D tentatively TRBD1 (5 bases). The CDR3 loop spans 13 amino acids. The V and J ends lost 6 bases and 3 bases respectively, with 9 bases between them. Germline-derived CDR1 and CDR2 are MDHEN and SYDVKM. Here the CDR3 reads CASRDTLNQPQHF. For the CDR3, the DNA is TGTGCCAGCAGGGACACGCTCAATCAGCCCCAGCATTTT.

With regard to this clonotype: It may be a read error: a sequence one base away is much more abundant. The J gene is TRBJ2-7, the V gene TRBV6-2 or TRBV6-3, with D perhaps TRBD2 (5 bases). The V and J ends lost 5 bases and 7 bases respectively, with 24 bases between them. CDR1 is MNHEY and CDR2 is SVGEGT in the germline V gene. This CDR3 spans 16 amino acids. In DNA form, the CDR3 reads TGTGCCAGCAGTGGAGGCGGAGACTCCCCGGTTGTGGAGCAGTACTTC. Translating it yields CASSGGGDSPVVEQYF.